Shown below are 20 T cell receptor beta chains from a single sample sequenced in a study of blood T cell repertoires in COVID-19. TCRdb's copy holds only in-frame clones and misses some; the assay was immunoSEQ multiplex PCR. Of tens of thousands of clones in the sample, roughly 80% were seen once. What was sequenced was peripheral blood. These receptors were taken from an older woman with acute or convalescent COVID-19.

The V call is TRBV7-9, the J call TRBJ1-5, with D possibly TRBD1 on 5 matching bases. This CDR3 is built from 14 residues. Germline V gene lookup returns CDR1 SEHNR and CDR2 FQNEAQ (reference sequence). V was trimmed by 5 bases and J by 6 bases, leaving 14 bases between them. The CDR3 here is CASSPSGVGQPQHF. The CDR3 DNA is TGTGCCAGCAGCCCCTCGGGGGTAGGTCAGCCCCAGCATTTT.

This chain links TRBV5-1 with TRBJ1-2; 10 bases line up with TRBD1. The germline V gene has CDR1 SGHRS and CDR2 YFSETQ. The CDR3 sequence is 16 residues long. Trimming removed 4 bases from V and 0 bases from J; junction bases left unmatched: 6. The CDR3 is CASSRGTGDPNYGYTF. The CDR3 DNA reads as TGCGCCAGCAGCAGAGGGACAGGGGATCCTAACTATGGCTACACCTTC.

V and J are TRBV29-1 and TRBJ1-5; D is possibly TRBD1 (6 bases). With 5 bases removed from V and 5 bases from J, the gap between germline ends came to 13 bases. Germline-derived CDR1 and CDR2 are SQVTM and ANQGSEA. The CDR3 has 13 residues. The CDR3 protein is CSVSQGIDQPQHF. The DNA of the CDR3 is TGCAGCGTTTCCCAGGGGATCGATCAGCCCCAGCATTTT.

The CDR3 is CASSEAQDSYTF. CDR3 coding DNA: TGTGCCAGCAGTGAAGCGCAGGACAGCTACACCTTC. The chain couples TRBV2 to TRBJ1-2; TRBD1 is a possible D gene (5 bases). Germline V gene sequence: CDR1 SNHLY, CDR2 FYNNEI. V dropped 0 bases and J dropped 9 bases, with 8 bases sitting between them. There are 12 residues in the CDR3.

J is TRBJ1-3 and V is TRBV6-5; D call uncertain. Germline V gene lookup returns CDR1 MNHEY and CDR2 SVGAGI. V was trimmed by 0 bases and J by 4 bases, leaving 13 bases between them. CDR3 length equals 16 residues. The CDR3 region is CASSYSTQAGGNTIYF. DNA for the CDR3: TGTGCCAGCAGTTACTCCACCCAGGCCGGCGGAAACACCATATATTTT.

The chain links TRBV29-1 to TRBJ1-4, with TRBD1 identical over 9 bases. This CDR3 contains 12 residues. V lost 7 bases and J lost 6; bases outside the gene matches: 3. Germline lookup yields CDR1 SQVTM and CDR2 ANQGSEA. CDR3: CSGDRGDEKLFF. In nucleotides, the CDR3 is TGCAGCGGCGACAGGGGGGATGAAAAACTGTTTTTT.

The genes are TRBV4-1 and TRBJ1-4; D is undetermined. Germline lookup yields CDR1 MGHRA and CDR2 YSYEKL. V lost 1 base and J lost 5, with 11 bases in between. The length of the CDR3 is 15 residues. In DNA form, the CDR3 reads TGCGCCAGCAGCCAAGGCGGCAGCCCAAATGAAAAACTGTTTTTT. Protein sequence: CASSQGGSPNEKLFF.

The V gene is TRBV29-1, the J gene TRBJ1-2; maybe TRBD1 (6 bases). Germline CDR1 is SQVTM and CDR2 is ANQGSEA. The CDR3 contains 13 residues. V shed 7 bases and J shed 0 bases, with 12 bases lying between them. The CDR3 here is CSAGGGTNYGYTF. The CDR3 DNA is TGCAGCGCTGGGGGCGGCACTAACTATGGCTACACCTTC.

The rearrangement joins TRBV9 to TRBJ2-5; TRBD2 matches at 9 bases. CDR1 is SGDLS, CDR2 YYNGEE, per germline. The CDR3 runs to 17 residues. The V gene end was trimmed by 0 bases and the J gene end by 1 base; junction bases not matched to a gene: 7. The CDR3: CASSVGFSGGVQETQYF. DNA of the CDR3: TGTGCCAGCAGCGTAGGATTTAGCGGGGGAGTCCAAGAGACCCAGTACTTC. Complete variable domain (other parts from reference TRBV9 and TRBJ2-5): DSGVTQTPKHLITATGQRVTLRCSPRSGDLSVYWYQQSLDQGLQFLIQYYNGEERAKGNILERFSAQQFPDLHSELNLSSLELGDSALYFCASSVGFSGGVQETQYFGPGTRLLVL.

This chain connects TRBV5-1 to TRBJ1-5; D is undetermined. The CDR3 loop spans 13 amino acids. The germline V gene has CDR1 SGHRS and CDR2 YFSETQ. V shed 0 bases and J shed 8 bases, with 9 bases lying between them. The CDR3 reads CASSLGQDKPQHF. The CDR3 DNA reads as TGCGCCAGCAGCTTGGGGCAAGATAAGCCCCAGCATTTT.

Here the CDR3 DNA reads TGTGCCAGCAGCCTCGTAGTGTCAGGGGCCAGTGGCTACACCTTC. This translates into CASSLVVSGASGYTF. The V call is TRBV5-5, the J call TRBJ1-2; D is perhaps TRBD1 (6 bases). Germline V CDR1 and CDR2: SGHKS, YYEKEE (reference sequence). This CDR3 is built from 15 residues. Trimming pared 4 bases from V and 7 bases from J, leaving 20 bases between. Filled out from reference TRBV5-5 and TRBJ1-2, the complete variable domain reads DAGVTQSPTHLIKTRGQQVTLRCSPISGHKSVSWYQQVLGQGPQFIFQYYEKEERGRGNFPDRFSARQFPNYSSELNVNALLLGDSALYLCASSLVVSGASGYTFGSGTRLTVV.

The CDR3 bases are TGTGCCATCAGCTACAGGGGGCCAGAGCAAGGCTACACCTTC. It codes for CAISYRGPEQGYTF. The chain uses TRBV10-3 and TRBJ1-2; 9 bases are a match to TRBD1. V dropped 6 bases and J dropped 8; count of bases not matched to a gene: 10. CDR1 and CDR2 from the germline V gene are ENHRY and SYGVKD. CDR3 size: 14 residues.

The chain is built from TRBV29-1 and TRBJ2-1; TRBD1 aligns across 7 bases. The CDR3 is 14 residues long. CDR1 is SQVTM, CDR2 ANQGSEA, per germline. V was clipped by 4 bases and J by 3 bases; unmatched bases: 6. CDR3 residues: CSVGQGSVYNEQFF. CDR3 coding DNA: TGCAGCGTTGGACAGGGCAGTGTCTACAATGAGCAGTTCTTC.

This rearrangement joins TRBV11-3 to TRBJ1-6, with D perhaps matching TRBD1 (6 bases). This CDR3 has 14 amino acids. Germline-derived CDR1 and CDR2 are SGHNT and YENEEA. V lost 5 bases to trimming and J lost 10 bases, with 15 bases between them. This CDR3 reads CASSLTGYGSPLHF. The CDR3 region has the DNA TGTGCCAGCAGCCTGACAGGTTACGGGTCACCCCTCCACTTT.

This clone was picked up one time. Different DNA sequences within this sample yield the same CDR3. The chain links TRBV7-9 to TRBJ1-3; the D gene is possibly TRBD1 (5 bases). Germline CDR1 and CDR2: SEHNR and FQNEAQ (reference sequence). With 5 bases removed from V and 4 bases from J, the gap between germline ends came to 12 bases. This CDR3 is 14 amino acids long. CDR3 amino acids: CASSPPGSGNTIYF. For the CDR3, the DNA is TGTGCCAGCAGCCCACCAGGGTCAGGAAACACCATATATTTT.

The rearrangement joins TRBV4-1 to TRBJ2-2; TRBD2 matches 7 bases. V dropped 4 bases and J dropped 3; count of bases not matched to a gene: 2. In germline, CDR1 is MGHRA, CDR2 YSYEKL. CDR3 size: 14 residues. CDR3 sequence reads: CASSREGYTGELFF. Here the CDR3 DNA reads TGCGCCAGCAGCCGGGAGGGGTACACCGGGGAGCTGTTTTTT.

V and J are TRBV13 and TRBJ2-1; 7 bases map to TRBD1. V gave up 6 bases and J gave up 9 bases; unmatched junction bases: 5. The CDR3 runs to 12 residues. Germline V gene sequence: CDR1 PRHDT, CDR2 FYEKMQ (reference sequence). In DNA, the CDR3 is TGTGCCAGCAGACAACAGGGGCGTGAGCAGTTCTTC. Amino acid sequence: CASRQQGREQFF.

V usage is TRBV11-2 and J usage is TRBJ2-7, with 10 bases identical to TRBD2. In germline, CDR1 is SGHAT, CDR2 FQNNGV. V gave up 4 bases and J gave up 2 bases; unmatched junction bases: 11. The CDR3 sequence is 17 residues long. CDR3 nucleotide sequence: TGTGCCAGCAGCTCGACGATTTCCGGGACTAGCGCCTACGAGCAGTACGTC. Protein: CASSSTISGTSAYEQYV.

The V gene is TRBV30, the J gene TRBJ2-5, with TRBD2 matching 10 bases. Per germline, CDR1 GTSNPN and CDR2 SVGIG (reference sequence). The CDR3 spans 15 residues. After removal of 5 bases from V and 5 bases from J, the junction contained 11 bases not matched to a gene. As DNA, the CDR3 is TGTGCCTGGTCAGGAGCGGGGGGGCTTGGGGAGACCCAGTACTTC. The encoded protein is CAWSGAGGLGETQYF.

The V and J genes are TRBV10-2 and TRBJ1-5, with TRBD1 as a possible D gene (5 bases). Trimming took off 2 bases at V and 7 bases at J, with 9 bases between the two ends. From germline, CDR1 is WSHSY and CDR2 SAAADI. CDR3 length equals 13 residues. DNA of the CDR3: TGCGCCAGCAGTGAGAGGAGGGGACAGCCCCAGCATTTT. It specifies CASSERRGQPQHF.